This entry concerns a single T cell receptor (beta chain). Its antigen is currently unknown. This sample is drawn from a study of shared clonotypes between healthy human individuals. Study details: Samples came from a couple of female and a few male donors aged 18 to 49. Whole-study results and caveats: Estimated richness was generally greater in naive than memory subsets. The generation probabilities recorded for non-shared clonotypes fell below those of clonotypes shared by all four donors. Sorted-subset sequencing, rarefaction showed, was incomplete despite large depth.

Repertoires were generated with immunoSEQ multiplex PCR, while TCRdb's copy carries only in-frame clones and drops some. The data show roughly 2.2 million clones, just over 90% seen once. Trimming removed 6 bases from V and 2 bases from J; junction bases left unmatched: 15. The V gene's germline CDR1 is SGHTA and CDR2 FQGNSA. This CDR3 comprises 19 residues. The V and J genes are TRBV7-2 and TRBJ2-1; 11 bases fit TRBD2. The clonotype originates from a man between 18 and 29 years old in good health. Some clones in this sample may be carry-over from other donors' samples. Sequencing input: naive CD4+ T cells from PBMCs. Subset reported: CD45RA+ positively selected. The CDR3 is CASRSYGTSGRLTYNEQFF. CDR3 in DNA: TGTGCCAGCAGGAGCTACGGGACTAGCGGACGGTTAACCTACAATGAGCAGTTCTTC.